Each of the 10 T cell receptor beta chains below was sequenced from the same sample in a study of T-cell reconstitution after alpha-beta-depleted transplantation in children. Unique molecular identifiers were built into the TCRbeta library. TCRdb re-analysed the PCR reads in MiXCR, keeping a single row per CDR3 protein. The data contain 150,000 to 250,000 distinct CDR3 sequences, 6.3% of them singletons. The starting material was PBMCs, obtained before TCRalphabeta/CD19-depleted stem cell transplant. These receptor sequences come from a girl under three years old with combined immunodeficiency, due to receive a stem cell transplant.

This clonotype was detected ten times or more. V gene TRBV28 combines with J gene TRBJ1-5; 8 bases line up with TRBD1. This CDR3 has 17 residues. Germline loops: CDR1 MDHEN, CDR2 SYDVKM. J lost 0 bases, V lost 8 bases, and 12 bases had no gene match. As DNA, the CDR3 is TGTGCCAGCGGCTCCCCGGACAGGGATTATAGCAATCAGCCCCAGCATTTT. This sequence encodes CASGSPDRDYSNQPQHF.

This clonotype has just a few counts. The chain couples TRBV12-3 or TRBV12-4 to TRBJ2-6, with D tentatively TRBD1 or TRBD2 (7 bases each). Deletions cut 6 bases from V and 4 bases from J, with 13 bases between. The CDR3 totals 15 residues. The CDR3 is CASRVRGGGANVLTF. CDR3 sequence (DNA): TGTGCCAGCAGAGTCAGGGGGGGCGGGGCCAACGTCCTGACTTTC.

This clonotype was observed a handful of times. The chain is built from TRBV14 and TRBJ2-1; 11 nucleotides align to TRBD2. The CDR3 is 17 residues long. Germline trimming cut 1 base from V and 8 bases from J; bases unmatched to any gene: 10. CDR1 and CDR2 (germline): SGHDN, FVKESK. CDR3 sequence reads: CASSQVQLILAGDEQFF. As DNA, the CDR3 is TGTGCCAGCAGCCAAGTCCAGCTAATACTAGCGGGAGATGAGCAGTTCTTC.

This clonotype was found many times. V gene TRBV6-5 combines with J gene TRBJ1-2; tentative D call: TRBD1 (5 bases). V was pared by 0 bases and J by 6 bases, with 14 bases between. The germline V gene encodes CDR1 MNHEY and CDR2 SVGAGI. The CDR3 is made up of 15 amino acids. CDR3 protein: CASSYSDKGIDGYTF. The CDR3 nucleotides read TGTGCCAGCAGTTACTCGGATAAGGGGATAGATGGCTACACCTTC.

A few counts support this clonotype. V is TRBV4-2 and J is TRBJ2-2, with D perhaps matching TRBD2 (6 bases). CDR1 and CDR2 from the germline V gene are LGHNA and YNFKEQ. Deletions cut 2 bases from V and 6 bases from J, with 13 bases between. This CDR3 comprises 15 residues. The chain's CDR3 is CASSQLLREAGELFF. In DNA form, the CDR3 reads TGTGCCAGCAGCCAACTCTTAAGGGAGGCCGGGGAGCTGTTTTTT.

This clonotype was counted ten times or more. The CDR3 region is CASSLVARVDEQFF. DNA for the CDR3: TGCGCCAGCAGCTTGGTTGCCAGGGTCGATGAGCAGTTCTTC. This chain connects TRBV5-1 to TRBJ2-1; a weak D match, TRBD1 (5 bases). This CDR3 comprises 14 residues. The germline CDR1 and CDR2 sequences are SGHRS and YFSETQ. Trimming stripped 0 bases from V and 8 bases from J, with 12 bases between. The full variable domain, with the rest looked up from reference TRBV5-1 and TRBJ2-1, is KAGVTQTPRYLIKTRGQQVTLSCSPISGHRSVSWYQQTPGQGLQFLFEYFSETQRNKGNFPGRFSGRQFSNSRSEMNVSTLELGDSALYLCASSLVARVDEQFFGPGTRLTVL.

The sample holds many counts of this clonotype. The chain combines TRBV5-1 with TRBJ2-7, with TRBD2 matching over 9 bases. The V and J ends lost 0 bases and 7 bases, in that order; junction bases with no gene match: 2. Germline loops: CDR1 SGHRS, CDR2 YFSETQ. CDR3 length: 13 amino acids. The CDR3 nucleotides are TGCGCCAGCAGCTTGGGGGGACTAGCTGAGCAGTACTTC. Translated: CASSLGGLAEQYF.

This clonotype was counted at least ten times. The J gene is TRBJ2-1, the V gene TRBV12-3 or TRBV12-4; D gene unclear. V shed 5 bases and J shed 5 bases, with 16 bases lying between them. The CDR3 contains 15 residues. The CDR3 sequence is CASSAGPKVDNEQFF. The CDR3 DNA reads as TGTGCCAGCAGTGCCGGGCCGAAAGTAGACAATGAGCAGTTCTTC.

This chain joins TRBV6-2 or TRBV6-3 and TRBJ1-5; D may be TRBD1 (6 bases). V was clipped by 6 bases and J by 2 bases, with 23 bases between them. Germline CDR1 and CDR2: MNHEY and SVGEGT. This CDR3 is built from 18 residues. In DNA form, the CDR3 reads TGTGCCAGCAGGCGACAGGCGGCAGATTATAGTGGCAATCAGCCCCAGCATTTT. Amino acids: CASRRQAADYSGNQPQHF.

The V and J genes are TRBV4-3 and TRBJ2-7, with no clear D. The ends were cut back, 4 bases at V and 3 bases at J, with 10 bases in the middle. Per germline, CDR1 LGHNA and CDR2 YSLEER. The CDR3 spans 13 residues. The CDR3 region is CASSPIHSYEQYF. For the CDR3, the DNA is TGCGCCAGCAGCCCCATCCATAGCTACGAGCAGTACTTC.